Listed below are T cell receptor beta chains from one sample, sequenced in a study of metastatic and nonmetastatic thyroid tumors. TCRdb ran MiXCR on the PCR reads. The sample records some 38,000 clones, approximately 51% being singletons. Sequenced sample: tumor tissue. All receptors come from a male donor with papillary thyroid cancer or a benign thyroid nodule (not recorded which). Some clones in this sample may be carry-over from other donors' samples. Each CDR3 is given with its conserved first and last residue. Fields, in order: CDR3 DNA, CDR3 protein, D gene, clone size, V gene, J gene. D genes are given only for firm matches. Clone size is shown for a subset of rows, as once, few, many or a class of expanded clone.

cdr3_nt: TGTGCCAGCAGAGAGGGGCCTCGGGGTGAGCAGTACTTC; cdr3_aa: CASREGPRGEQYF; d_call: .; clone_size: few; v_call: TRBV6-1; j_call: TRBJ2-7
cdr3_nt: TGTGCCAGCAGCTTAGTGGGCAGGGGCCACTCTGGAAACACCATATATTTT; cdr3_aa: CASSLVGRGHSGNTIYF; d_call: .; clone_size: few; v_call: TRBV11-2; j_call: TRBJ1-3
cdr3_nt: TGTGCCAGCAGCTCGGGACAGTTGGGAAACACCATATATTTT; cdr3_aa: CASSSGQLGNTIYF; d_call: TRBD1; clone_size: once; v_call: TRBV11-3; j_call: TRBJ1-3
cdr3_nt: TGCAGTGCTAGACCCCCGGGGAGCCCAGATACGCAGTATTTT; cdr3_aa: CSARPPGSPDTQYF; d_call: .; clone_size: .; v_call: TRBV20-1; j_call: TRBJ2-3
cdr3_nt: TGTGCCTGGAGTAGGGGGACAGGGGAAGACGGCTACACCTTC; cdr3_aa: CAWSRGTGEDGYTF; d_call: TRBD1; clone_size: .; v_call: TRBV30; j_call: TRBJ1-2
cdr3_nt: TGTGCCAGCAGTTTATCCAGGGGTAATCAGCCCCAGCATTTT; cdr3_aa: CASSLSRGNQPQHF; d_call: .; clone_size: .; v_call: TRBV27; j_call: TRBJ1-5
cdr3_nt: TGTGCCTGGAGTGTACCGGAGGAGCAGTACGAGCAGTACTTC; cdr3_aa: CAWSVPEEQYEQYF; d_call: .; clone_size: .; v_call: TRBV30; j_call: TRBJ2-7
cdr3_nt: TGTGCCAGCAGCTCCACATGGCTAGCAGGCGAGCAGTACTTC; cdr3_aa: CASSSTWLAGEQYF; d_call: .; clone_size: .; v_call: TRBV6-1; j_call: TRBJ2-7
cdr3_nt: TGCAGTGCCCGAACTCCTACAGGGGGCACTGAAGCTTTCTTT; cdr3_aa: CSARTPTGGTEAFF; d_call: TRBD1; clone_size: .; v_call: TRBV20-1; j_call: TRBJ1-1
cdr3_nt: TGTGCCAGTAGTTACGATCCCCGGGACAAAAACTCCTACGAGCAGTACTTC; cdr3_aa: CASSYDPRDKNSYEQYF; d_call: .; clone_size: .; v_call: TRBV19; j_call: TRBJ2-7
cdr3_nt: TGCGCCAGCAGCTTCCGCGACTTGGACAATGAGCAGTTCTTC; cdr3_aa: CASSFRDLDNEQFF; d_call: .; clone_size: .; v_call: TRBV5-1; j_call: TRBJ2-1
cdr3_nt: TGTGCCAGCAGCTTAGTCGTGACTAGCGGTTCAGATACGCAGTATTTT; cdr3_aa: CASSLVVTSGSDTQYF; d_call: TRBD2; clone_size: .; v_call: TRBV11-2; j_call: TRBJ2-3
cdr3_nt: TGTGCCAGCAGTGACTATAGCGAGGGAGAAGCTTTCTTT; cdr3_aa: CASSDYSEGEAFF; d_call: .; clone_size: medium-sized; v_call: TRBV27; j_call: TRBJ1-1
cdr3_nt: TGCGCCAGCAGCTTGGCCGGTGTAGCGGGGGATCATGAGCAGTTCTTC; cdr3_aa: CASSLAGVAGDHEQFF; d_call: TRBD2; clone_size: .; v_call: TRBV5-1; j_call: TRBJ2-1
cdr3_nt: TGTGCCAGCAGCCTCGACAGATTGCCCTCCTACGAGCAGTACTTC; cdr3_aa: CASSLDRLPSYEQYF; d_call: .; clone_size: .; v_call: TRBV11-3; j_call: TRBJ2-7
cdr3_nt: TGTGCCAGCAGCCCAAGCGAAGGAATGAACACTGAAGCTTTCTTT; cdr3_aa: CASSPSEGMNTEAFF; d_call: .; clone_size: .; v_call: TRBV11-1; j_call: TRBJ1-1
cdr3_nt: TGCAGTGCTCAAATAGAAGCCCAGTACTTC; cdr3_aa: CSAQIEAQYF; d_call: .; clone_size: .; v_call: TRBV20-1; j_call: TRBJ2-5
cdr3_nt: TGTGCCAGCAGCTCCCCGGGACAGGGTTTCCACGAGCAGTACTTC; cdr3_aa: CASSSPGQGFHEQYF; d_call: TRBD1; clone_size: .; v_call: TRBV11-2; j_call: TRBJ2-7
cdr3_nt: TGTGCCAGCAGCTTGGGAGCGGGGACAGGGGATTGGCATTTT; cdr3_aa: CASSLGAGTGDWHF; d_call: TRBD1; clone_size: .; v_call: TRBV5-6; j_call: TRBJ1-5
cdr3_nt: TGCAGTGCTAGGCGGCAGGGCGATAGCAATCAGCCCCAGCATTTT; cdr3_aa: CSARRQGDSNQPQHF; d_call: .; clone_size: .; v_call: TRBV20-1; j_call: TRBJ1-5
cdr3_nt: TGTGCCAGCAGCTTAGACCCCTGGGACAATCAGCCCCAGCATTTT; cdr3_aa: CASSLDPWDNQPQHF; d_call: .; clone_size: .; v_call: TRBV7-2; j_call: TRBJ1-5
cdr3_nt: TGTGCCAGCAGTTTCCTGACAGGAGATACGCAGTATTTT; cdr3_aa: CASSFLTGDTQYF; d_call: .; clone_size: .; v_call: TRBV6-1; j_call: TRBJ2-3
cdr3_nt: TGTGCCAGCAGGACAGGGGTGACTGAAGCTTTCTTT; cdr3_aa: CASRTGVTEAFF; d_call: TRBD1; clone_size: few; v_call: TRBV12-3/TRBV12-4; j_call: TRBJ1-1
cdr3_nt: TGCGCCAGCAGCCGGACGGTAGATAACTATGGCTACACCTTC; cdr3_aa: CASSRTVDNYGYTF; d_call: .; clone_size: .; v_call: TRBV4-1; j_call: TRBJ1-2
cdr3_nt: TGTGCCTGGAGTGTAACCCAAGTGGAGGACACTGAAGCTTTCTTT; cdr3_aa: CAWSVTQVEDTEAFF; d_call: .; clone_size: once; v_call: TRBV30; j_call: TRBJ1-1
cdr3_nt: TGTGCCAGCAGCGCCGGGACAGGGGAAGAAAAACTGTTTTTT; cdr3_aa: CASSAGTGEEKLFF; d_call: TRBD1; clone_size: few; v_call: TRBV6-4; j_call: TRBJ1-4
cdr3_nt: TGTGCCAGCAGCGTAGATGGGACTAGTAAAAATGAGCAGTTCTTC; cdr3_aa: CASSVDGTSKNEQFF; d_call: TRBD2; clone_size: once; v_call: TRBV9; j_call: TRBJ2-1
cdr3_nt: TGTGCCAGCAACCGGGGGGAGAATGAGCAGTTCTTC; cdr3_aa: CASNRGENEQFF; d_call: TRBD2; clone_size: .; v_call: TRBV11-2; j_call: TRBJ2-1
cdr3_nt: TGTGCCAGCTCCCCAGAGGGAGACAGGGGGCAGGGGAACACTGAAGCTTTCTTT; cdr3_aa: CASSPEGDRGQGNTEAFF; d_call: TRBD1; clone_size: .; v_call: TRBV13; j_call: TRBJ1-1
cdr3_nt: TGTGCCAGCAGCTTAGATCCTAGAAGGCAGTACTTC; cdr3_aa: CASSLDPRRQYF; d_call: .; clone_size: .; v_call: TRBV11-3; j_call: TRBJ2-7
cdr3_nt: TGTGCCTGGACCCAGGGCACGAGCAATCAGCCCCAGCATTTT; cdr3_aa: CAWTQGTSNQPQHF; d_call: .; clone_size: .; v_call: TRBV30; j_call: TRBJ1-5
cdr3_nt: TGCAGTGCTAGAGGTGAGGACAGATACTACGAGCAGTACTTC; cdr3_aa: CSARGEDRYYEQYF; d_call: .; clone_size: .; v_call: TRBV20-1; j_call: TRBJ2-7
cdr3_nt: TGTGCCAGCAGCCCTGGGACAGGGGTGGGCAATCAGCCCCAGCATTTT; cdr3_aa: CASSPGTGVGNQPQHF; d_call: TRBD1; clone_size: .; v_call: TRBV5-6; j_call: TRBJ1-5
cdr3_nt: TGTGCCTGGAGTGTCAGGGAGACCCAGTACTTC; cdr3_aa: CAWSVRETQYF; d_call: .; clone_size: .; v_call: TRBV30; j_call: TRBJ2-5